This T cell receptor beta chain appears in the sequencing data of a study of blood T cell repertoires in COVID-19. Background on the study: Samples came from the United States, Italy and Spain, spanning acute and convalescent COVID-19. From T cells, B-cell-depleted T cells, or PBMCs came the material, which was cDNA or gDNA.

CDR1 and CDR2 from the germline V gene are MGHRA and YSYEKL. V gave up 3 bases and J gave up 2 bases; unmatched junction bases: 3. CDR3 length: 14 amino acids. Profiled with immunoSEQ multiplex PCR; TCRdb holds only in-frame clones, not every one. The sample lists about 120,000 clones; 77% were seen once. The sequenced sample was peripheral blood. V usage is TRBV4-1 and J usage is TRBJ2-5, with 7 bases lining up with TRBD2. The source is a human donor in a cohort sampled during active COVID-19. Written as DNA, the CDR3 is TGCGCCAGCAGCCACGGGGGGTTTCAAGAGACCCAGTACTTC. Translating it yields CASSHGGFQETQYF.